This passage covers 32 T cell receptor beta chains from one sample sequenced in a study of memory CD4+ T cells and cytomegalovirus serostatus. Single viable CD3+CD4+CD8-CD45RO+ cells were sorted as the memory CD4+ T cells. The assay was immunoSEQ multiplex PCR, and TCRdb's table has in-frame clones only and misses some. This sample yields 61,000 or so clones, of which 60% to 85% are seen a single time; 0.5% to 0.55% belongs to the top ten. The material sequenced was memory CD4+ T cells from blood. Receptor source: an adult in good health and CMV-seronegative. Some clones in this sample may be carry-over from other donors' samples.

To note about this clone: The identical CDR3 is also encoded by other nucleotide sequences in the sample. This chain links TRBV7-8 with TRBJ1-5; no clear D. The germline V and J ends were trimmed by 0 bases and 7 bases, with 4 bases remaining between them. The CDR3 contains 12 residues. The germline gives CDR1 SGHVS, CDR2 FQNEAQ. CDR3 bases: TGTGCCAGCAGCTTAGCGGGCCAGCCCCAGCATTTT. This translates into CASSLAGQPQHF.

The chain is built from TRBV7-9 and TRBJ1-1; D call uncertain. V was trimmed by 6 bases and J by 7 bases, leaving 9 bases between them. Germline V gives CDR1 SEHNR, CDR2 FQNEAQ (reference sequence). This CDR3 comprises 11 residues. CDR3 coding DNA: TGTGCCAGCAGGGATTACGATGAAGCTTTCTTT. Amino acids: CASRDYDEAFF.

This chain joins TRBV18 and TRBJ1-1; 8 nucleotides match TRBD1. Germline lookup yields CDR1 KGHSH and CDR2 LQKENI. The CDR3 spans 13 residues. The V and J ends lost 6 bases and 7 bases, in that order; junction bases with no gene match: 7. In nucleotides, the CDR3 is TGTGCCAGCTCCGACAGGGGAGGGAGTGAAGCTTTCTTT. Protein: CASSDRGGSEAFF. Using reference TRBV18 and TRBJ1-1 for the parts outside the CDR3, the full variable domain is NAGVMQNPRHLVRRRGQEARLRCSPMKGHSHVYWYRQLPEEGLKFMVYLQKENIIDESGMPKERFSAEFPKEGPSILRIQQVVRGDSAAYFCASSDRGGSEAFFGQGTRLTVV.

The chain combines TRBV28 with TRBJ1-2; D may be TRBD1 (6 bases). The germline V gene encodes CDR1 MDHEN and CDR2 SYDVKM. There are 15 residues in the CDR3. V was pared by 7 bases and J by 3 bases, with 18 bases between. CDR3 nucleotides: TGTGCCAGCAATCCTCCGGGGGGCCCGGACTATGGCTACACCTTC. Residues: CASNPPGGPDYGYTF.

CDR3 nucleotide sequence: TGTGCCAGCAGCTTAGATGGGCGTACAGGGACCTACGAGCAGTACTTC. Protein product: CASSLDGRTGTYEQYF. The V gene is TRBV7-6, the J gene TRBJ2-7, with D possibly matching TRBD1 (6 bases). Germline assignment: CDR1 SGHVS and CDR2 FNYEAQ. V dropped 1 base and J dropped 2 bases, with 15 bases sitting between them. The CDR3 covers 16 residues. Supplemented by reference TRBV7-6 and TRBJ2-7, the full variable domain reads GAGVSQSPRYKVTKRGQDVALRCDPISGHVSLYWYRQALGQGPEFLTYFNYEAQQDKSGLPNDRFSAERPEGSISTLTIQRTEQRDSAMYRCASSLDGRTGTYEQYFGPGTRLTVT.

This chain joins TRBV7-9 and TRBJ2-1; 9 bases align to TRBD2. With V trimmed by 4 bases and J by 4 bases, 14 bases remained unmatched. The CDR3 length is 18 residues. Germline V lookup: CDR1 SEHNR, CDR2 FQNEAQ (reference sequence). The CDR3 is CASSSVFGASGKYNEQFF. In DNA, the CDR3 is TGTGCCAGCAGCTCCGTCTTTGGGGCTAGCGGGAAATACAATGAGCAGTTCTTC.

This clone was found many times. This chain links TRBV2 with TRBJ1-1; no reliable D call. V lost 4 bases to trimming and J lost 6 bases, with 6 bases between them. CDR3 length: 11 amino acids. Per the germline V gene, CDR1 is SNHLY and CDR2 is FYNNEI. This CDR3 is CASSGRAEAFF. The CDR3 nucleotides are TGTGCCAGCAGTGGGAGGGCTGAAGCTTTCTTT.

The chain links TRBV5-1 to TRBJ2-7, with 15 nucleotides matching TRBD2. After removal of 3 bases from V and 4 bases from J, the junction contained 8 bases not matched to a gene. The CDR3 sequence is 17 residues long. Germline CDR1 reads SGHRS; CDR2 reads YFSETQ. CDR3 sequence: CASSSQTGLAGGYEQYF. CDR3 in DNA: TGCGCCAGCAGCTCACAAACTGGACTAGCGGGAGGGTACGAGCAGTACTTC.

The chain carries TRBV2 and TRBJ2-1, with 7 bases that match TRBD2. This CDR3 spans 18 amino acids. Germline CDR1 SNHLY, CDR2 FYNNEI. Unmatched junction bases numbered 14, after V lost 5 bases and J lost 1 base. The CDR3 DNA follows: TGTGCCAGCAGTACGTCCAGCATAGCGGGTGAGTCCTACAATGAGCAGTTCTTC. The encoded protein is CASSTSSIAGESYNEQFF. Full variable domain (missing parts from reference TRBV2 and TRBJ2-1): EPEVTQTPSHQVTQMGQEVILRCVPISNHLYFYWYRQILGQKVEFLVSFYNNEISEKSEIFDDQFSVERPDGSNFTLKIRSTKLEDSAMYFCASSTSSIAGESYNEQFFGPGTRLTVL.

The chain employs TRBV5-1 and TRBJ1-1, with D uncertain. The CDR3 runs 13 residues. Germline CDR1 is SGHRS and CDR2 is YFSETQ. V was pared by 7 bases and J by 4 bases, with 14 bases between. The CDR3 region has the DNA TGCGCCAGCGGTCGTAGGACGGGCACTGAAGCTTTCTTT. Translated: CASGRRTGTEAFF.

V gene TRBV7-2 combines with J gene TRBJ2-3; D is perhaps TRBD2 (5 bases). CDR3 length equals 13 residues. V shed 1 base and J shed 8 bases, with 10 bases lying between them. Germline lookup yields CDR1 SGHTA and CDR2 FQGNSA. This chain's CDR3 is CASSLESSLTQYF. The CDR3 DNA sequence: TGTGCCAGCAGCTTAGAGTCTAGCCTTACGCAGTATTTT.

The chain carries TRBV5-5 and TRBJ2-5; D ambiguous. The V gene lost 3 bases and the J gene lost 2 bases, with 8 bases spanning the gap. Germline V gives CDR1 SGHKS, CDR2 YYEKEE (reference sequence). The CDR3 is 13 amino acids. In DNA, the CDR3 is TGTGCCAGCAGCTCCCCAGTTCAAGAGACCCAGTACTTC. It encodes CASSSPVQETQYF.

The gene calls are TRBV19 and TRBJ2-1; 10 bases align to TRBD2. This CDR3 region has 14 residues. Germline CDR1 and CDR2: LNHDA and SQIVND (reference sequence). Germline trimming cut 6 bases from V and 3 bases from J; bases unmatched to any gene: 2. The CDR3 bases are TGTGCCAGTAGAGGACTAGCGGACTACAATGAGCAGTTCTTC. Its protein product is CASRGLADYNEQFF.

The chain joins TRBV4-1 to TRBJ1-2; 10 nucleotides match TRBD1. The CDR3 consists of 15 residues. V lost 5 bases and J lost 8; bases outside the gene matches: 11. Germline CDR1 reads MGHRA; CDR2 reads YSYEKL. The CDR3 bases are TGCGCCAGCAGCAGAGTGGGACAGGGGTTGCTCGGCTACACCTTC. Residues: CASSRVGQGLLGYTF.

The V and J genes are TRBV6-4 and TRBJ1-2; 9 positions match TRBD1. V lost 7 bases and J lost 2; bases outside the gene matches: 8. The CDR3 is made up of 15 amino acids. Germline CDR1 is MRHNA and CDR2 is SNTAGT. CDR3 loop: CASKPRQGENYGYTF. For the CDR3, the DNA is TGTGCCAGCAAGCCCCGACAGGGGGAAAACTATGGCTACACCTTC.

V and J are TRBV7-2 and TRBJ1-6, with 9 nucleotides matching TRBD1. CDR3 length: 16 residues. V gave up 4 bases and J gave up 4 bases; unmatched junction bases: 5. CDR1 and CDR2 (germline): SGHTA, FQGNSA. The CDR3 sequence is CASSSGQGLYNSPLHF. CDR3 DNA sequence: TGTGCCAGCAGCTCGGGACAGGGCCTATATAATTCACCCCTCCACTTT.

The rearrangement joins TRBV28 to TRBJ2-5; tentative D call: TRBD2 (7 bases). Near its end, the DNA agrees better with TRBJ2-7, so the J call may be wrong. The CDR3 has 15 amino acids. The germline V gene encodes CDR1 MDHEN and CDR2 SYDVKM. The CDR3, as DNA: TGTGCCAGCAGTTTGGGGGGGGCCCCTTACTACGAGCAGTACTTC. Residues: CASSLGGAPYYEQYF.

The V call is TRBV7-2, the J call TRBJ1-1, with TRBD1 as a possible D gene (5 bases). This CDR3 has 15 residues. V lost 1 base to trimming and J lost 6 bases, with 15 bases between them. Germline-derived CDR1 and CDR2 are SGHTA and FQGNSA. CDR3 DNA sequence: TGTGCCAGCAGCTTAGGGGACCGTCGAATCGCTGAAGCTTTCTTT. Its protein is CASSLGDRRIAEAFF.

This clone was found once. DNA of the CDR3: TGCGCCAGCAGCCCCGGGACCTCGAGCAGCTCCTACGAGCAGTACTTC. Translated: CASSPGTSSSSYEQYF. The J gene is TRBJ2-7, the V gene TRBV5-1; D may correspond to TRBD1 or TRBD2 (5 bases each). Between the trimmed V and J ends, which lost 4 bases and 0 bases, there was a span of 17 bases. The germline V gene encodes CDR1 SGHRS and CDR2 YFSETQ. The CDR3 covers 16 residues.

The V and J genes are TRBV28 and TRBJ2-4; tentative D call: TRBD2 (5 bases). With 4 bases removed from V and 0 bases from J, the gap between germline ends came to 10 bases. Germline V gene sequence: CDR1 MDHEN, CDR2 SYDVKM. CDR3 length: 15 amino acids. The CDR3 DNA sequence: TGTGCCAGCAGTTATGGGAGCTTAGCCAAAAACATTCAGTACTTC. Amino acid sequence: CASSYGSLAKNIQYF.

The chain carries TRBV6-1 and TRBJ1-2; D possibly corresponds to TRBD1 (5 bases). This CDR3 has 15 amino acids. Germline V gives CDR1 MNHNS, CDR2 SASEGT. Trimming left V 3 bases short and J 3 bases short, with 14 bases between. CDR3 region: CASSDPGRRDYGYTF. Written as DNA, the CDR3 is TGTGCCAGCAGTGATCCGGGACGCAGGGACTATGGCTACACCTTC.

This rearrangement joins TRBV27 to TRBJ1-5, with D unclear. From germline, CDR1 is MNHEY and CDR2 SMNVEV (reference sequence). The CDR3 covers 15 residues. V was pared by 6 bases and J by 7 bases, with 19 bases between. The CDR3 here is CASSLVLGYGQPQHF. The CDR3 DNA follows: TGTGCCAGCAGCCTTGTATTGGGGTACGGACAGCCCCAGCATTTT.

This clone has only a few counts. DNA for the CDR3: TGTGCCTGGAGTGTAGATGCACTAATGGCTTTCTTT. It codes for CAWSVDALMAFF. J is TRBJ1-1 and V is TRBV30; D is uncertain. V lost 0 bases and J 11 bases, leaving 13 bases between the germline ends. This CDR3 has 12 residues. Germline lookup yields CDR1 GTSNPN and CDR2 SVGIG (reference sequence).

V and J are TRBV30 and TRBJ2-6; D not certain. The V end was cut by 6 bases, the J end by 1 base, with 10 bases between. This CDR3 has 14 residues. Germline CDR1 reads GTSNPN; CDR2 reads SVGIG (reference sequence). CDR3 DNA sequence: TGTGCCTGTCAGACATCATCTGGGGCCAACGTCCTGACTTTC. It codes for CACQTSSGANVLTF.

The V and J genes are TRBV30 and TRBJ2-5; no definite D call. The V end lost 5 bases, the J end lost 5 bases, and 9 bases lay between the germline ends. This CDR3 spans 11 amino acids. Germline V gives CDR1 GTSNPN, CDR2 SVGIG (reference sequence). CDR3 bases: TGTGCCTGGTCCGGCTGGGAGACCCAGTACTTC. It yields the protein CAWSGWETQYF.

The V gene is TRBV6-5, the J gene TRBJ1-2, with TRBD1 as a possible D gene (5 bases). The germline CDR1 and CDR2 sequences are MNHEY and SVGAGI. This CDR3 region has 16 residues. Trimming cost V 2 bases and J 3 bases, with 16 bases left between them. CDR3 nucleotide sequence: TGTGCCAGCAGTTACGCCGACCTCGGGACCGACTATGGCTACACCTTC. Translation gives CASSYADLGTDYGYTF.

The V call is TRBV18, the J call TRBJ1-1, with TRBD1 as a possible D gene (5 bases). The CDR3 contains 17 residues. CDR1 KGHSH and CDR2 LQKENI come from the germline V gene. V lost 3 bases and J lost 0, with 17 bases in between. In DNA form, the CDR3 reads TGTGCCAGCTCACCCTCCTTAGACCTACAGGTGAACACTGAAGCTTTCTTT. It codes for CASSPSLDLQVNTEAFF.

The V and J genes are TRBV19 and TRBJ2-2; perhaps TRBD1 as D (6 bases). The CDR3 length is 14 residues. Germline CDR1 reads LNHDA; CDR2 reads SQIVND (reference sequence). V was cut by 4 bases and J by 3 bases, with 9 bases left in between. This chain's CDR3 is CASSTGVDTGELFF. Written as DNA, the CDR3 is TGTGCCAGTAGTACAGGGGTGGACACCGGGGAGCTGTTTTTT.

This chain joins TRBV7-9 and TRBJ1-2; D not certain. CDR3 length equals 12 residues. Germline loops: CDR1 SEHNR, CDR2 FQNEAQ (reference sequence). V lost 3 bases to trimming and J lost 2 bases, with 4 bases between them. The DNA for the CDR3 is TGTGCCAGCAGCTTTGACAACTATGGCTACACCTTC. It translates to CASSFDNYGYTF.

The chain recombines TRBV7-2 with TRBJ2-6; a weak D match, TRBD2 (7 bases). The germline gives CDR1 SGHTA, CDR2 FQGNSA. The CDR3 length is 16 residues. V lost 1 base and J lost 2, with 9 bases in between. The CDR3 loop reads CASSLEGGTGANVLTF. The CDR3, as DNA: TGTGCCAGCAGCTTAGAGGGGGGGACTGGGGCCAACGTCCTGACTTTC.

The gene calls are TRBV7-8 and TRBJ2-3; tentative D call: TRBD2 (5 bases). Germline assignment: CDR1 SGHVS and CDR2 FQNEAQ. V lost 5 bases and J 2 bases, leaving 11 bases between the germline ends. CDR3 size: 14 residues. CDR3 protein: CASSPERYTDTQYF. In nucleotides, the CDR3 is TGTGCCAGCAGCCCTGAGCGGTACACAGATACGCAGTATTTT.

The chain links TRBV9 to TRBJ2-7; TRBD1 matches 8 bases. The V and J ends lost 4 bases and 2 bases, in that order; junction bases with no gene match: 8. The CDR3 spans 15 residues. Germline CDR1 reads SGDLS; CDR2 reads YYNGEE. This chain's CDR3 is CASSPTTGAAYEQYF. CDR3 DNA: TGTGCCAGCAGCCCGACGACAGGGGCGGCCTACGAGCAGTACTTC.